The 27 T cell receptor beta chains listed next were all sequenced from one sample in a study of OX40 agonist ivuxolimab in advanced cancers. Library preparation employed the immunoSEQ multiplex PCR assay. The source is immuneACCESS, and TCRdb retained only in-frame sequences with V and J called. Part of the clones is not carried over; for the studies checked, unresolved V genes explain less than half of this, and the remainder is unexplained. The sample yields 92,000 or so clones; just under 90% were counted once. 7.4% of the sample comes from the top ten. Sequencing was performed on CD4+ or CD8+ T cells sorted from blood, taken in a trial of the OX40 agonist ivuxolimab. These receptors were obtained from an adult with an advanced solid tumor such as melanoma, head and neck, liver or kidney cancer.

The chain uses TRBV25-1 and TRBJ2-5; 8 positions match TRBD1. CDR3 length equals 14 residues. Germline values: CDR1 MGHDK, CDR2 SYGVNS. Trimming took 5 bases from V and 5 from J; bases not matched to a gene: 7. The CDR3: CASSKPGGAETQYF. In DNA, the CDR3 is TGTGCCAGCAGTAAGCCAGGGGGCGCGGAGACCCAGTACTTC.

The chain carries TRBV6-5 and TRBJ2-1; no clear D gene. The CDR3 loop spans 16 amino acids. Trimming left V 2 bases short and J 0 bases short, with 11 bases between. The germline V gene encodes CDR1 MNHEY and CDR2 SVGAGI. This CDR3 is CASSYHARSSYNEQFF. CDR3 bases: TGTGCCAGCAGTTACCACGCTCGTAGCTCCTACAATGAGCAGTTCTTC.

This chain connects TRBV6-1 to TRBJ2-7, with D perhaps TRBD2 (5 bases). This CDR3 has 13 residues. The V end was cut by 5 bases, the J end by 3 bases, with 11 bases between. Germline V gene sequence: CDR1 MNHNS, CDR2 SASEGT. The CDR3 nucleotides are TGTGCCAGCAGTTTAGCGCAGTACTACGAGCAGTACTTC. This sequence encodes CASSLAQYYEQYF.

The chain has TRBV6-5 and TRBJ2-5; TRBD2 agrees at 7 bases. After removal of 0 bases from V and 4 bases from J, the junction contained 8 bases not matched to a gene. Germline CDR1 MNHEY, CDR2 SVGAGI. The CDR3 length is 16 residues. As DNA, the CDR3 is TGTGCCAGCAGTTACTCGATGGAGCGGGGAGGAGAGACCCAGTACTTC. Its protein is CASSYSMERGGETQYF.

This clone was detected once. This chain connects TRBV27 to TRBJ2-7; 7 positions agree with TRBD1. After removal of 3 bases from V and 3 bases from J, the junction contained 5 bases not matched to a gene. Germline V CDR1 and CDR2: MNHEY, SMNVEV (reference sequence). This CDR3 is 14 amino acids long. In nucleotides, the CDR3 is TGTGCCAGCAGTTTCCGGGACAGCAGCTACGAGCAGTACTTC. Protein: CASSFRDSSYEQYF.

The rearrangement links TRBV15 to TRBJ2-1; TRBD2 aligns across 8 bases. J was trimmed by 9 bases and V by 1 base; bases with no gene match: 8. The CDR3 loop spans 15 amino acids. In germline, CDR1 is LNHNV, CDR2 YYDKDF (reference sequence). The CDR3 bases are TGTGCCACCAGCAGAGGGGGGACTAGTAGGCTTGAGCAGTTCTTC. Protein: CATSRGGTSRLEQFF.

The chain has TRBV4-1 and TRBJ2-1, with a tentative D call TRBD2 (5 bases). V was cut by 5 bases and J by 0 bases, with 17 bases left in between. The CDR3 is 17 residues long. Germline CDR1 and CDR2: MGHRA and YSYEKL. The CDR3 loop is CASSYPRLGDSYNEQFF. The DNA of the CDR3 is TGCGCCAGCAGCTACCCTCGCCTCGGGGACTCCTACAATGAGCAGTTCTTC.

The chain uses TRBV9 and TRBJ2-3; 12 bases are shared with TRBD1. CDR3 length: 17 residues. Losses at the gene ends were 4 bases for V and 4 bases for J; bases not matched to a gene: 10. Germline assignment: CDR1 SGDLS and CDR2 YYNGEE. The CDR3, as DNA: TGTGCCAGCAGCCCCCGGGGGACAGGGGGCGCCGCAGATACGCAGTATTTT. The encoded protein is CASSPRGTGGAADTQYF.

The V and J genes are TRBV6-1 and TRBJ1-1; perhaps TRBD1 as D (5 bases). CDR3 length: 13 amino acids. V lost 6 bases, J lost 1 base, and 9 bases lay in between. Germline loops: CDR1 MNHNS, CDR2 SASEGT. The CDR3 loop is CASRIQENTEAFF. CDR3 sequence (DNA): TGTGCCAGCAGAATACAGGAGAACACTGAAGCTTTCTTT.

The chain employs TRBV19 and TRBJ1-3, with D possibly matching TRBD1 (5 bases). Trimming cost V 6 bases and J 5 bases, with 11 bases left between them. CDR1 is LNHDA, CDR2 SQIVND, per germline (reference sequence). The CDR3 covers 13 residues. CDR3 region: CASSRRDRNTIYF. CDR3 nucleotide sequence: TGTGCCAGTAGCCGCCGGGACCGAAACACCATATATTTT.

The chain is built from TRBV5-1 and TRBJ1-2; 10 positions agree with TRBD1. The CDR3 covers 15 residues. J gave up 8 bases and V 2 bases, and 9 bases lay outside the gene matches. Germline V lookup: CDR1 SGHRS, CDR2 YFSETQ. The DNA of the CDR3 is TGCGCCAGCAGCTTCGCTCCGGGACAGGGGATAGGCTACACCTTC. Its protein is CASSFAPGQGIGYTF.

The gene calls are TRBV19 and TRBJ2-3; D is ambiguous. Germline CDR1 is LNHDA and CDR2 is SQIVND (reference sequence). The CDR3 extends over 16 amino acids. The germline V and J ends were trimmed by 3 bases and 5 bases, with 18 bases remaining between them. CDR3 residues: CASSIPFGPAGDTQYF. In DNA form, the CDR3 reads TGTGCCAGTAGTATTCCCTTTGGACCCGCTGGAGATACGCAGTATTTT.

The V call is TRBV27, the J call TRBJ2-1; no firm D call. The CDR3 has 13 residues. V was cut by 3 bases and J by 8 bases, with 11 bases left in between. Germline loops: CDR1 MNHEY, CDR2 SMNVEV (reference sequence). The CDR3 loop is CASSFVLGHEQFF. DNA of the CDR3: TGTGCCAGCAGTTTTGTTCTCGGGCATGAGCAGTTCTTC.

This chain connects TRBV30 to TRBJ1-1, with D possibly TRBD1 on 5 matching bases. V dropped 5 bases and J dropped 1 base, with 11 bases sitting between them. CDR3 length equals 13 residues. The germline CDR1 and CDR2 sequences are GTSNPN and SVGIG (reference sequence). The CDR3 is CAWSFGGNTEAFF. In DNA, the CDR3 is TGTGCCTGGTCCTTTGGGGGGAACACTGAAGCTTTCTTT.

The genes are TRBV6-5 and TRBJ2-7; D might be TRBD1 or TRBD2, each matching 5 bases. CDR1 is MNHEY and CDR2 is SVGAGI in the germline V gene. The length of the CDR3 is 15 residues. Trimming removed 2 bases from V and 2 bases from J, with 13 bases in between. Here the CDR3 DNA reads TGTGCCAGCAGTTACCTCAGGGAGACTACCTACGAGCAGTACTTC. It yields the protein CASSYLRETTYEQYF.

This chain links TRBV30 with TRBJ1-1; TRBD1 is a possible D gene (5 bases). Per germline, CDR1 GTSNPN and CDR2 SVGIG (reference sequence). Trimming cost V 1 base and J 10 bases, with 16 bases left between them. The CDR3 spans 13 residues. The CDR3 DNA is TGTGCCTGGAGTGCAGAAACAGGACGGTCAGCTTTCTTT. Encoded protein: CAWSAETGRSAFF.

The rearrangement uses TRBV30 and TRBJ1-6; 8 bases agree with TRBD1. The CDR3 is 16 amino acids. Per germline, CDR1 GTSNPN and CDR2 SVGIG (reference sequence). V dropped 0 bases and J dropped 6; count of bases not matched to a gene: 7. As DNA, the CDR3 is TGTGCCTGGAGTGTAACTCCAGGGGGCGGTAATTCACCCCTCCACTTT. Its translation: CAWSVTPGGGNSPLHF.

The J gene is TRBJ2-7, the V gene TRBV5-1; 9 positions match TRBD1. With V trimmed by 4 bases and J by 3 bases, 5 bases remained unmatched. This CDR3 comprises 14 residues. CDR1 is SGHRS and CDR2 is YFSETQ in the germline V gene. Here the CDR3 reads CASSMGGQGYEQYF. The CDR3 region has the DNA TGCGCCAGCAGCATGGGGGGACAGGGCTACGAGCAGTACTTC.

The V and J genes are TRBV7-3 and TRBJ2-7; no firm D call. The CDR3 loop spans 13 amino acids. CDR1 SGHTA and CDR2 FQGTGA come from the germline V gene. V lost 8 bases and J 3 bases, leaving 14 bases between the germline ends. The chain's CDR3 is CASASDQYYEQYF. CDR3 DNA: TGTGCCAGCGCCAGCGATCAGTACTACGAGCAGTACTTC.

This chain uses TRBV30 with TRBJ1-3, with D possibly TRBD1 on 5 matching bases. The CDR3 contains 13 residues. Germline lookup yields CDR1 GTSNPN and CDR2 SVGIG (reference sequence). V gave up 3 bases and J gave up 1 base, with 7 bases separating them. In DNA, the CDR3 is TGTGCCTGGAGCGCAGGGTCTGGAAACACCATATATTTT. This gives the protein CAWSAGSGNTIYF.

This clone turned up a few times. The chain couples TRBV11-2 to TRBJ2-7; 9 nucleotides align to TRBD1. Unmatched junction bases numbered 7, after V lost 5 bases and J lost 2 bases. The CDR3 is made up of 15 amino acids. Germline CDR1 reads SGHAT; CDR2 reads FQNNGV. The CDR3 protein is CASSTGTGRTYEQYF. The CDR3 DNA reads TGTGCCAGCAGCACAGGGACAGGGAGAACCTACGAGCAGTACTTC.

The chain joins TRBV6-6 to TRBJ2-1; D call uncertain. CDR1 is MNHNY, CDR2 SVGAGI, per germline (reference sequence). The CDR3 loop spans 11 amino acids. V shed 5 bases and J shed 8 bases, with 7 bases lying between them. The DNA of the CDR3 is TGTGCCAGCAGTCCCTTCGATGAGCAGTTCTTC. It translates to CASSPFDEQFF.

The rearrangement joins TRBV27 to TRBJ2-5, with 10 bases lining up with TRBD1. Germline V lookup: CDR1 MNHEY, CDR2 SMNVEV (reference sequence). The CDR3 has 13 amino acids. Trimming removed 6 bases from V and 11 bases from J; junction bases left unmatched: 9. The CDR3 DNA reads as TGTGCCAGCAGCAGACAGGGGGCGGGAGAGCAGTACTTC. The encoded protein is CASSRQGAGEQYF.

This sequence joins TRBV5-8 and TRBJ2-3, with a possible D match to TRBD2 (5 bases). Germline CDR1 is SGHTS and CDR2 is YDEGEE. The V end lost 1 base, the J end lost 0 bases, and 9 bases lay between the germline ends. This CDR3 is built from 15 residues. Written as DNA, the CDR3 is TGTGCCAGCAGCTTGTATGCGGGTAGCACAGATACGCAGTATTTT. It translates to CASSLYAGSTDTQYF. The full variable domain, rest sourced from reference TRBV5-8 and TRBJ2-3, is EAGVTQSPTHLIKTRGQQATLRCSPISGHTSVYWYQQALGLGLQFLLWYDEGEERNRGNFPPRFSGRQFPNYSSELNVNALELEDSALYLCASSLYAGSTDTQYFGPGTRLTVL.

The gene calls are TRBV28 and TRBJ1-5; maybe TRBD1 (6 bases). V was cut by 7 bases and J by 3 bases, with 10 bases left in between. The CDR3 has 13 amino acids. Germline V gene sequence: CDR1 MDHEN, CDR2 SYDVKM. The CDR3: CASKAGDNQPQHF. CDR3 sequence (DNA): TGTGCCAGCAAGGCAGGGGACAATCAGCCCCAGCATTTT. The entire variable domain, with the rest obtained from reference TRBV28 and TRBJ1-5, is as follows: DVKVTQSSRYLVKRTGEKVFLECVQDMDHENMFWYRQDPGLGLRLIYFSYDVKMKEKGDIPEGYSVSREKKERFSLILESASTNQTSMYLCASKAGDNQPQHFGDGTRLSIL.

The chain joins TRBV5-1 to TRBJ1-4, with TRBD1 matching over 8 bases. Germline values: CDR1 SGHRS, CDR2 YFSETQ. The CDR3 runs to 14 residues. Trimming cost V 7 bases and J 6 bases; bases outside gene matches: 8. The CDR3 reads CASSKEQGDEKLFF. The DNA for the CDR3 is TGCGCCAGCTCCAAGGAACAGGGGGATGAAAAACTGTTTTTT.

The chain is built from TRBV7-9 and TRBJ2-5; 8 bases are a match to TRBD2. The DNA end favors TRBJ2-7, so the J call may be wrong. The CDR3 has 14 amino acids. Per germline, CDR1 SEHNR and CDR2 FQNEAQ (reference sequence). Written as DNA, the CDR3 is TGTGCCAGCAGCCATAGCGGGATGGGCAGCGAGCAGTACTTC. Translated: CASSHSGMGSEQYF.